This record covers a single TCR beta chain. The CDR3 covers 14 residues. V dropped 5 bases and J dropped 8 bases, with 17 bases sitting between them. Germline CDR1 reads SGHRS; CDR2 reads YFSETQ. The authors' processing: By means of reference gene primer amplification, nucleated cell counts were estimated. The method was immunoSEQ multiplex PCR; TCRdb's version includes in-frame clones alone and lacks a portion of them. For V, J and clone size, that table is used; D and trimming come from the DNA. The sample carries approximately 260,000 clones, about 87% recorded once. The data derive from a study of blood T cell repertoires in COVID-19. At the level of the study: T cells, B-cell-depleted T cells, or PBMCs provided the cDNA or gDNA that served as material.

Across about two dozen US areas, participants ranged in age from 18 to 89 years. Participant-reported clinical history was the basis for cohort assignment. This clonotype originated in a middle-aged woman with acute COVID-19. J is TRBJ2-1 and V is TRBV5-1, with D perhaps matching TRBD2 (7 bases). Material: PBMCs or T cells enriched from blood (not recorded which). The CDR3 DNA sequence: TGCGCCAGCAGGTGGGGGGGCATTTGGTATGAGCAGTTCTTC. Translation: CASRWGGIWYEQFF.